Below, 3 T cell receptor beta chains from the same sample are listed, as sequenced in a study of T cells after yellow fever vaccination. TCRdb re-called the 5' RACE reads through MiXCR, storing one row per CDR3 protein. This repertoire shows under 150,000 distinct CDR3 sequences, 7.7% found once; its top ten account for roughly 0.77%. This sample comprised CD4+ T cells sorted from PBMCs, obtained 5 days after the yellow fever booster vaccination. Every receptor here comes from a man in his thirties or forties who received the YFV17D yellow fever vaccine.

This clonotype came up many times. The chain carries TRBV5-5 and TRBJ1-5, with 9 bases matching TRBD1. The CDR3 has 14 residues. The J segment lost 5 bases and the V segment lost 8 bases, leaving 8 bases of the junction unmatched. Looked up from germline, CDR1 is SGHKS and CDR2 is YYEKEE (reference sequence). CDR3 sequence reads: CASLKQGADQPQHF. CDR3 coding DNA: TGTGCCAGTCTCAAACAGGGGGCAGATCAGCCCCAGCATTTT.

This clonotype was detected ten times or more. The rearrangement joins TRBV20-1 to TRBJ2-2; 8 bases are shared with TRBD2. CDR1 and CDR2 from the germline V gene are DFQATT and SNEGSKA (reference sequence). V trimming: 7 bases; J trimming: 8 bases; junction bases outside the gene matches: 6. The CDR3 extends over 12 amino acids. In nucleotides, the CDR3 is TGCAGTGGAAAAGCGGGAGCGGGGGAGCTGTTTTTT. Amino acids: CSGKAGAGELFF.

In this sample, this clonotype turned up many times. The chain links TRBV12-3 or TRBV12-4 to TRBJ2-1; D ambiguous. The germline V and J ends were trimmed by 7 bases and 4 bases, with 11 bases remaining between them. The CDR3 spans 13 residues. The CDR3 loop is CASTPTIYNEQFF. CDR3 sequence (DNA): TGTGCCAGCACGCCGACGATTTACAATGAGCAGTTCTTC.